This T cell receptor beta chain derives from a study of tumor-infiltrating lymphocytes in primary liver carcinoma. The wider study: Ranging in age from 30 to 69 years, the patients were men and women.

The CDR3 contains 12 residues. In germline, CDR1 is PRHDT, CDR2 FYEKMQ (reference sequence). Extraction of RNA together with DNA used roughly 18-32 mg of unsorted bulk tissue. Surgery removed the patients' primary liver carcinoma. Tumor samples each held over 90% viable tumor cells. In the case of this clonotype: Its matching antigen is unknown. The germline gene is not matched at one end of the junction; a read error may be the cause.

Study-wide results and caveats: Tumor-adjacent and tumor-blood pairs displayed less overlap than did pairs of tumor regions.

Starting from around 500 ng of total RNA, TCR beta cDNA was produced with a primer in the constant region. TCR beta libraries came from three nested multiplex PCR rounds using slightly modified ARM-PCR. The two initial PCR rounds, ten to eleven cycles each, used TRBV1-TRBV30 forward and C-beta reverse primers. In TCRdb, the multiplex PCR reads were re-called with MiXCR into one record per CDR3 protein. The data contain fewer than 90,000 distinct CDR3 sequences, about three quarters of them singletons. Sequencing was carried out using liver tumor tissue from sampling region 1. Noted subset: tumor region T1, superior pole. The chain joins TRBV13 to TRBJ1-2, with D maybe TRBD1 (5 bases). The source of this sequence is a man aged 40-49 years with primary liver carcinoma and hepatitis B virus infection. The CDR3 nucleotides read TGTACCAGCAGCTTAAGCAGGGCGGGCCACACCTTC. It translates to CTSSLSRAGHTF.